Reported below is one T cell receptor beta chain. Its target is unknown. Using unique molecular identifiers, the investigators prepared the TCRbeta library. TCRdb itself ran the PCR reads through MiXCR, one entry per CDR3 protein. The sample lists a few hundred thousand distinct CDR3 sequences, 10% to 15% occurring once. This sample is part of a study of T-cell reconstitution after alpha-beta-depleted transplantation in children. Study observations and caveats: Expanded graft clones, several hundred of them, were reportedly the source of alpha-beta T cells about two months after transplant.

This CDR3 has 18 residues. The trim removed 7 bases at V and 6 bases at J, leaving 16 bases unmatched. Germline assignment: CDR1 SGHVS and CDR2 FQNEAQ. Sample: PBMCs, mostly from graft donor cells, taken 360 days after TCRalphabeta/CD19-depleted stem cell transplant. The chain links TRBV7-8 to TRBJ2-2; TRBD2 matches 11 bases. This sequence originates from a male patient younger than 18 who had a stem cell transplant for acute myeloid leukemia, so the T cells may come from the graft donor. This CDR3 reads CASTYKGGLAGGSGELFF. Here the CDR3 DNA reads TGTGCCAGCACTTATAAAGGAGGGCTAGCGGGAGGTTCCGGGGAGCTGTTTTTT.